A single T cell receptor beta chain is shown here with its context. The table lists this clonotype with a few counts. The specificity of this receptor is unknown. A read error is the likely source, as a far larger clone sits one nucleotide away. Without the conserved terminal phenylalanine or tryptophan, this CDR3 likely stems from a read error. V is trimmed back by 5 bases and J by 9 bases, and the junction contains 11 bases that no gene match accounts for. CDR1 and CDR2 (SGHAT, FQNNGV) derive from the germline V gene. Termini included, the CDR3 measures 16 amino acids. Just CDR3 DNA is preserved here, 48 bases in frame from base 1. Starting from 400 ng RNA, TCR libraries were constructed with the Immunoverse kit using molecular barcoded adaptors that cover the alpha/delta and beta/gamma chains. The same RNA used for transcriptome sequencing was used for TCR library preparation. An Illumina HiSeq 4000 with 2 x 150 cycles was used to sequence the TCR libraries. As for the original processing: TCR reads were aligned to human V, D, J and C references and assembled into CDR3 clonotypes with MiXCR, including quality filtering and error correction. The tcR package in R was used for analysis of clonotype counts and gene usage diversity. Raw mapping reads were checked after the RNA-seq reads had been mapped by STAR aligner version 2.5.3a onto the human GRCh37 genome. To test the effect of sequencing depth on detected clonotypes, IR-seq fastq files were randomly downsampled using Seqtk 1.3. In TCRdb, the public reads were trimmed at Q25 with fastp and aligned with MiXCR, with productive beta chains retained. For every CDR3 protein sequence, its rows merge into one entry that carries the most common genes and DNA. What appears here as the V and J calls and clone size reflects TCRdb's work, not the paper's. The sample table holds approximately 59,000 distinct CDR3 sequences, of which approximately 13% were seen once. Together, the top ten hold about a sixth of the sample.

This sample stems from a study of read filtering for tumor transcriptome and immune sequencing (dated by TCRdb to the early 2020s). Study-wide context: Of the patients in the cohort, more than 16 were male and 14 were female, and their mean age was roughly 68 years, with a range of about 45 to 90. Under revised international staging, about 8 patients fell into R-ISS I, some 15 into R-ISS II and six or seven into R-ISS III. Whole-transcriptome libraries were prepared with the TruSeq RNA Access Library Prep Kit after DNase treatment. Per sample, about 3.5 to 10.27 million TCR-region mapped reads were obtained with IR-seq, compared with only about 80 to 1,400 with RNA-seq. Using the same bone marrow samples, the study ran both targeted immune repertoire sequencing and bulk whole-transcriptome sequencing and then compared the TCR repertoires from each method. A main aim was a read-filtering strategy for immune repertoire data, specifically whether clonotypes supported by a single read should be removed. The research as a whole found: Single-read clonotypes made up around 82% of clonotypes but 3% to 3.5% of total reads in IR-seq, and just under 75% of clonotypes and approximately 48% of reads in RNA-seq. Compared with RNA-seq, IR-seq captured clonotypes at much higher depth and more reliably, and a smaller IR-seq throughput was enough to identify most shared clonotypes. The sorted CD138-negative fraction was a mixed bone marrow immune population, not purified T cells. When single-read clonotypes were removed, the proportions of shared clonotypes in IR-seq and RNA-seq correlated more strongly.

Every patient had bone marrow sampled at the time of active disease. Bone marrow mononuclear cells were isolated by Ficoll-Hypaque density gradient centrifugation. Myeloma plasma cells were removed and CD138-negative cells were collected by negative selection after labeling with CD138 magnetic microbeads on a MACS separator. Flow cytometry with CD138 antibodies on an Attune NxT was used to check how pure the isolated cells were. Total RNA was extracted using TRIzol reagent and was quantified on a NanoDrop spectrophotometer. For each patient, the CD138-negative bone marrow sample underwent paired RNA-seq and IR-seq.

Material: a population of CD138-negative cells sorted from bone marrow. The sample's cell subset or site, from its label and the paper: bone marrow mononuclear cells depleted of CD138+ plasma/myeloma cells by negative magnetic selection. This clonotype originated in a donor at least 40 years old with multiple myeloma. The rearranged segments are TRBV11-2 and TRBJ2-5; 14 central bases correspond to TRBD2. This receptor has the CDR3 CASSGGLAGAGGAQYS. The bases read TGTGCCAGCAGCGGGGGACTAGCGGGGGCCGGGGGGGCCCAGTACTCC.